The present T cell receptor (beta chain) was sequenced within a study of cytomegalovirus exposure and HLA in healthy donors. With 60 Vbeta and 13 Jbeta primers, the PCR was carried out. Some clones are missing from TCRdb's copy, which holds only in-frame ones; the method was immunoSEQ multiplex PCR. The repertoire consists of 250,000 to 350,000 clones, with 75% to 90% occurring once and the leading ten covering around 4%. CDR3 length equals 13 residues. The J gene is TRBJ2-2, the V gene TRBV12-2; the DNA was not used to check the table's D call, TRBD2. TRBV12-2 counts as a pseudogene. This receptor was obtained from a man in his forties in good health and CMV-seropositive. Sequencing input: PBMCs. The CDR3 loop is CASRLVLTGELFF. Written as DNA, the CDR3 is TGTGCAAGTCGCTTAGTTCTAACCGGGGAGCTGTTTTTT.